This is a list of T cell receptor beta chains from one sample in a study of blood T cell repertoires in COVID-19. Sequenced by immunoSEQ multiplex PCR; TCRdb stores in-frame clones only, minus some. The table has under 450,000 clones, around 83% seen once. The sample was PBMCs or T cells enriched from blood (not recorded which). Source of these receptors: a woman aged 45-60 years who had recovered from COVID-19. Both conserved end residues are part of each CDR3.

V	length	J	CDR3
TRBV5-8	15	TRBJ1-6	CASSLVGGRDSPLHF
TRBV5-4	13	TRBJ2-5	CASSTGLQETQYF
TRBV18	15	TRBJ1-3	CASCPSGGMRNTIYF
TRBV2	14	TRBJ1-1	CASSGSTASSEAFF
TRBV5-1	14	TRBJ1-1	CASSLGGVNTEAFF
TRBV5-1	14	TRBJ1-4	CASSLGGRQEKLFF
TRBV12-2	15	TRBJ1-1	CASRHPQDSQVEAFF
TRBV4-1	17	TRBJ1-2	CASSPAGSVTPNYGYTF
TRBV7-2	14	TRBJ1-6	CASSPEGSGSPLHF
TRBV11-3	16	TRBJ2-7	CASSLARGGSSYEQYF
TRBV19	19	TRBJ2-7	CASSHRTGYNLTTYYEQYF
TRBV7-9	14	TRBJ1-1	CASSLEGTGTEAFF
TRBV19	16	TRBJ2-5	CASSIGGWTRQETQYF
TRBV27	13	TRBJ1-2	CASSQQGSYGYTF
TRBV5-1	15	TRBJ2-7	CASSLVGQSSYEQYF
TRBV19	18	TRBJ1-1	CASSILARASGGRTEAFF
TRBV21-1	15	TRBJ1-5	CASSGTAPSNQPQHF
TRBV6-2/TRBV6-3	11	TRBJ1-2	CASSYVEGVTF
TRBV21-1	14	TRBJ2-7	CASPIRGYRYEQYF
TRBV14	14	TRBJ1-5	CASSHGGGAQPQHF
TRBV7-2	14	TRBJ1-2	CASSLGGPSDGYTF
TRBV30	12	TRBJ1-1	CAWGVGNTEAFF
TRBV30	13	TRBJ1-1	CAWSVQGYTEAFF
TRBV24-1	13	TRBJ1-2	CATSVGANYGYTF
TRBV12-3/TRBV12-4	13	TRBJ1-5	CASSFSDNQPQHF
TRBV11-2	15	TRBJ2-7	CASSLAGGQGYEQYF
TRBV5-1	14	TRBJ2-1	CASRRGQGFNEQFF
TRBV2	14	TRBJ1-2	CASSEDTTNYGYTF
TRBV7-9	15	TRBJ2-7	CASSLVPAGEYEQYF
TRBV29-1	13	TRBJ2-7	CSVEANRVGEQYF
TRBV7-2	16	TRBJ1-2	CASSLVGAGQGPGYTF
TRBV9	14	TRBJ1-1	CASSVTGMSTEAFF
TRBV12-3/TRBV12-4	13	TRBJ1-2	CASKSVEQHGYTF
TRBV4-3	11	TRBJ2-7	CASSQEGQPFF
TRBV5-1	15	TRBJ2-1	CASSLAASGTNEQFF
TRBV5-4	14	TRBJ2-5	CASSLRDRVETQYF
TRBV7-8	15	TRBJ1-2	CASSLGEGGLGGYTF
TRBV12-3/TRBV12-4	13	TRBJ1-5	CASSSGSNQPQHF
TRBV2	15	TRBJ2-3	CATKNRGRSPDTQYF
TRBV19	13	TRBJ1-2	CASTTPTYLGYTF
TRBV29-1	12	TRBJ1-1	CSLGISNTEAFF
TRBV27	15	TRBJ2-2	CASSPFRGDTGELFF
TRBV11-3	11	TRBJ2-5	CASSSGETQYF
TRBV7-9	15	TRBJ2-2	CASTRGEVGTGELFF
TRBV4-1	17	TRBJ1-6	CASSQGEGLGWNSPLHF
TRBV7-3	15	TRBJ2-4	CAKGLAGDSKNIQYF
TRBV5-1	15	TRBJ1-3	CASSRDRATGNTIYF
TRBV6-4	17	TRBJ2-2	CASSDSYSPTNTGELFF
TRBV5-4	13	TRBJ2-7	CASSHTSSYEQYF
TRBV5-8	16	TRBJ1-2	CASSLARGWANYGYTF
TRBV9	15	TRBJ2-1	CASTLGLAVYNEQFF
TRBV18	13	TRBJ1-1	CASSPGRIYEAFF
TRBV2	14	TRBJ1-5	CASSPGEGRQPQHF
TRBV5-1	14	TRBJ1-1	CASSLGQGHTEAFF
TRBV4-1	19	TRBJ2-2	CASSQDRAGRHTNTGELFF
TRBV29-1	12	TRBJ1-1	CSATRVPGEAFF
TRBV15	14	TRBJ2-3	CATSRAQGRDTQYF